This T cell receptor (beta chain) derives from a study of radiotherapy plus CTLA-4 blockade in lung cancer. The assay was immunoSEQ multiplex PCR, and TCRdb's table has in-frame clones only and misses some. The sample records 70,000 to 95,000 clones, about four fifths being singletons. With regard to this clone: The target antigen is unknown.

Findings of the study overall: Blood TCR clones of tumor origin expanded after radiotherapy plus ipilimumab.

This CDR3 has 15 residues. CDR1 and CDR2 from the germline V gene are MNHNS and SASEGT. The ends were cut back, 6 bases at V and 2 bases at J, with 16 bases in the middle. Specimen: peripheral blood, collected from a patient treated with radiotherapy plus ipilimumab. This rearrangement joins TRBV6-1 to TRBJ1-1; maybe TRBD1 (6 bases). This clonotype originated in a human donor with non-small cell lung cancer that progressed on radiotherapy plus ipilimumab. The CDR3, as DNA: TGTGCCAGCAGCGGACTCTACAGGGCCAACACTGAAGCTTTCTTT. Its translation: CASSGLYRANTEAFF.